This T cell receptor beta chain emerged from a study of tumour-infiltrating T cells in Burkitt lymphoma. Overall study: Survival, overall and progression-free, tracked with productive clonality.

Profiled with immunoSEQ multiplex PCR; TCRdb holds only in-frame clones, not every one. The data show fewer than 8,000 clones, roughly a sixth seen once. The CDR3 length is 17 residues. V was shortened by 5 bases and J by 3 bases, with 22 bases between the two germline ends. The V gene's germline CDR1 is SEHNR and CDR2 FQNEAQ (reference sequence). The sequence was collected from a human donor with diffuse large B-cell lymphoma. The sample taken for sequencing was tumor tissue. The rearrangement links TRBV7-9 to TRBJ2-5, with a tentative D call TRBD2 (7 bases). The CDR3: CASSGGGGTVSKETQYF. The CDR3 region has the DNA TGTGCCAGCAGCGGGGGGGGCGGAACCGTGTCTAAAGAGACCCAGTACTTC.